The 8 T cell receptor beta chains below come from one sample, sequenced in a study of shared clonotypes between healthy human individuals. Using immunoSEQ multiplex PCR, the repertoire was profiled, and TCRdb retains in-frame clones only, with some absent. The sample has 1,100,000 or so clones, about 84% seen once. The source material was memory CD4+ T cells from PBMCs. Subset indicated: CD45RA-negative fraction. Source of these receptors: a young man in good health. Some clones in this sample may be carry-over from other donors' samples.

The chain joins TRBV6-6 to TRBJ1-2; TRBD1 matches 8 bases. V shed 6 bases, J shed 7 bases, and the junction held 7 bases outside the gene matches. CDR1 and CDR2 (germline): MNHNY, SVGAGI (reference sequence). The CDR3 spans 13 residues. CDR3 loop: CASSWTGFGGYTF. CDR3 sequence (DNA): TGTGCCAGCAGCTGGACAGGGTTTGGTGGCTACACCTTC.

The chain carries TRBV28 and TRBJ2-7, with D perhaps given as TRBD1 or TRBD2 (5 bases each). This CDR3 has 14 amino acids. The V gene's germline CDR1 is MDHEN and CDR2 SYDVKM. Trimming removed 4 bases from V and 6 bases from J, with 16 bases in between. Here the CDR3 DNA reads TGTGCCAGCAGTTCCCCGGACGGGGCTCGCGAGCAGTACTTC. It translates to CASSSPDGAREQYF.

The rearrangement links TRBV19 to TRBJ2-3; perhaps TRBD2 as D (6 bases). The CDR3 spans 13 residues. The germline V gene has CDR1 LNHDA and CDR2 SQIVND (reference sequence). Trimming removed 5 bases at V and 4 bases at J, with 10 bases between. The CDR3 nucleotides are TGTGCCAGTAGTGTGCGGAGGGCAGATACGCAGTATTTT. Its translation: CASSVRRADTQYF.

CDR3 sequence: CASSLAGTEDSPLHF. As DNA, the CDR3 is TGTGCCAGCAGCTTAGCCGGGACGGAAGATTCACCCCTCCACTTT. The chain is built from TRBV7-2 and TRBJ1-6, with D tentatively TRBD1 (5 bases). Germline V lookup: CDR1 SGHTA, CDR2 FQGNSA. Deletions cut 0 bases from V and 8 bases from J, with 11 bases between. The CDR3 has 15 amino acids.

The rearrangement links TRBV7-2 to TRBJ2-3; 7 nucleotides match TRBD2. V gave up 5 bases and J gave up 3 bases; unmatched junction bases: 11. The CDR3 contains 16 residues. The germline V gene encodes CDR1 SGHTA and CDR2 FQGNSA. As DNA, the CDR3 is TGTGCCAGCAGCCGGGCCGGGCTAGCGGATACAGATACGCAGTATTTT. Amino acid sequence: CASSRAGLADTDTQYF.

This clone was detected ten times or more. The chain carries TRBV4-2 and TRBJ2-3, with D perhaps TRBD2 (5 bases). V lost 3 bases to trimming and J lost 1 base, with 11 bases between them. Germline assignment: CDR1 LGHNA and CDR2 YNFKEQ. The CDR3 has 15 residues. The CDR3 loop reads CASSQIWTRTDTQYF. As DNA, the CDR3 is TGTGCCAGCAGCCAGATTTGGACTCGCACAGATACGCAGTATTTT.

The chain combines TRBV7-9 with TRBJ2-3, with D unresolved. The CDR3 sequence is 14 residues long. V gave up 3 bases and J gave up 2 bases, with 9 bases separating them. Germline CDR1 SEHNR, CDR2 FQNEAQ (reference sequence). The CDR3 region has the DNA TGTGCCAGCAGCTTTTCGGCCTCCACAGATACGCAGTATTTT. This encodes CASSFSASTDTQYF.

The chain carries TRBV27 and TRBJ2-3; D not resolved. Trimming cost V 8 bases and J 5 bases, with 23 bases left between them. CDR3 length equals 16 residues. Germline CDR1 and CDR2: MNHEY and SMNVEV (reference sequence). The CDR3 bases are TGTGCCAGCGCTGTGGGCCACGCACATTCGGGAGATACGCAGTATTTT. Translated: CASAVGHAHSGDTQYF.